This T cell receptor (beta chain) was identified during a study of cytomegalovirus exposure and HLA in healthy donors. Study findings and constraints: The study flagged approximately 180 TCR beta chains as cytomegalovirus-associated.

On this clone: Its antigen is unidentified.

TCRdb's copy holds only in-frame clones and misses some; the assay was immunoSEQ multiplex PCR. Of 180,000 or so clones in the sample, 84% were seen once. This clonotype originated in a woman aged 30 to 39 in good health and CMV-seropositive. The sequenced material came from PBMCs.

DNA for the CDR3: TGTGCCAGCAGTTCCACAGGGGGCTACAATGAGCAGTTCTTC. Amino acid sequence: CASSSTGGYNEQFF. The chain carries TRBV27 and TRBJ2-1; TRBD1 matches at 8 bases. The CDR3 runs to 14 residues. Germline-derived CDR1 and CDR2 are MNHEY and SMNVEV (reference sequence). Losses at the gene ends were 4 bases for V and 3 bases for J; bases not matched to a gene: 2.